A selection of T cell receptor beta chains follows, all from one sample in a study of human T cells and chemical hapten exposure. TCRdb recomputed calls from the RACE reads with MiXCR, one row per CDR3 protein. The sample has some 45,000 distinct CDR3 sequences; around 12% are singletons. This specimen consisted of whole blood, obtained in connection with sensitization to the hapten diphenylcyclopropenone (DPC). The source of these receptors is a woman aged 25 to 39 with alopecia areata. Some clones in this sample may be carry-over from other donors' samples. CDR3s include the opening cysteine and the closing phenylalanine or tryptophan. D genes are given only for firm matches. Rows give clone size only sometimes, using once, few, many, or a class for an expanded clone.

d_gene,j_gene,v_gene,abundance,CDR3aa,CDR3nt
NA,TRBJ2-7,TRBV7-2,many,CASRQGGPYEQYF,TGTGCCAGCAGACAGGGAGGGCCCTACGAGCAGTACTTC
TRBD1,TRBJ2-7,TRBV12-3/TRBV12-4,few,CASRKMGDSSYEQYF,TGTGCCAGCAGAAAAATGGGGGACAGCTCCTACGAGCAGTACTTC
NA,TRBJ2-7,TRBV20-1,NA,CSAFRPSSYEQYF,TGCAGTGCTTTTAGACCGAGCTCCTACGAGCAGTACTTC
NA,TRBJ1-5,TRBV27,many,CASSLFGPNQPQHF,TGTGCCAGCAGTTTATTTGGGCCCAATCAGCCCCAGCATTTT
NA,TRBJ1-5,TRBV13,many,CASSLGSADNQPQHF,TGTGCCAGCAGCTTAGGGTCGGCAGACAATCAGCCCCAGCATTTT
NA,TRBJ2-3,TRBV7-2,many,CASNSGSTDTQYF,TGTGCCAGCAATAGCGGAAGCACAGATACGCAGTATTTT
NA,TRBJ2-7,TRBV28,many,CASSFSNRLYEQYF,TGTGCCAGCAGTTTTTCGAACAGACTCTACGAGCAGTACTTC
NA,TRBJ2-2,TRBV28,NA,CASRLPDNSGELFF,TGTGCCAGCAGACTCCCCGACAATTCCGGGGAGCTGTTTTTT
NA,TRBJ2-2,TRBV12-3/TRBV12-4,few,CASSSPRGELFF,TGTGCCAGCAGTTCCCCCCGCGGGGAGCTGTTTTTT
NA,TRBJ2-1,TRBV5-1,NA,CASSRLSSYNEQFF,TGCGCCAGCAGTCGCCTGAGCTCCTACAATGAGCAGTTCTTC
TRBD1,TRBJ1-4,TRBV9,few,CASSDPPGTGGVEKLFF,TGTGCCAGCAGTGATCCTCCGGGGACAGGTGGCGTCGAAAAACTGTTTTTT
NA,TRBJ1-6,TRBV28,many,CASSPPAGLNSPLHF,TGTGCCAGCAGCCCCCCCGCAGGGCTTAATTCACCCCTCCACTTT
TRBD1,TRBJ2-7,TRBV10-3,many,CAITPTGGGTGFLEQYF,TGTGCCATCACCCCGACCGGAGGAGGGACAGGGTTTTTGGAGCAGTACTTC
TRBD2,TRBJ2-7,TRBV19,NA,CASSIGLAGAPYEQYF,TGTGCCAGTAGTATTGGACTAGCGGGAGCCCCCTACGAGCAGTACTTC
NA,TRBJ1-1,TRBV4-3,many,CASSQVTGMGTEAFF,TGCGCCAGCAGCCAAGTAACGGGTATGGGCACTGAAGCTTTCTTT
NA,TRBJ1-2,TRBV7-2,NA,CASTRIQSTAHYGYTF,TGTGCCAGCACCCGGATACAGTCCACAGCGCACTATGGCTACACCTTC
NA,TRBJ2-2,TRBV7-2,many,CASSGWGANTGELFF,TGTGCCTCCTCGGGGTGGGGAGCGAACACCGGGGAGCTGTTTTTT
TRBD1,TRBJ1-1,TRBV12-5,many,CASGSGTGGRKTEAFF,TGTGCTAGTGGCTCCGGGACAGGGGGCCGGAAGACTGAAGCTTTCTTT
NA,TRBJ2-7,TRBV4-2,many,CASSPIGADEQYF,TGTGCCAGCAGCCCAATAGGGGCCGACGAGCAGTACTTC
NA,TRBJ1-4,TRBV12-3/TRBV12-4,many,CASSKTSPNEKLFF,TGTGCCAGCAGTAAGACAAGTCCTAATGAAAAACTGTTTTTT
TRBD1,TRBJ2-5,TRBV6-6,many,CASSYQPGTAKETQYF,TGTGCCAGCAGTTACCAACCCGGGACAGCAAAAGAGACCCAGTACTTC
TRBD1,TRBJ2-2,TRBV5-1,many,CASERTGLTGELFF,TGCGCCAGCGAGAGGACAGGTCTCACCGGGGAGCTGTTTTTT
NA,TRBJ2-1,TRBV4-2,few,CASNGRGGYNEQFF,TGTGCCAGCAACGGGAGAGGAGGGTACAATGAGCAGTTCTTC
NA,TRBJ2-1,TRBV2,many,CASRMDGSLYNEQFF,TGTGCCAGCAGAATGGACGGGAGTCTCTACAATGAGCAGTTCTTC
NA,TRBJ2-7,TRBV28,many,CASSSPTRGYSYEQYF,TGTGCCAGCAGTTCCCCGACCAGGGGTTACTCCTACGAGCAGTACTTC
NA,TRBJ1-6,TRBV21-1,NA,CASRRPSNGSPLHF,TGTGCCAGCAGAAGGCCGTCGAACGGCTCACCCCTCCACTTT
NA,TRBJ1-1,TRBV20-1,NA,CSARGLEVTEAFF,TGCAGTGCGAGAGGGTTGGAGGTCACTGAAGCTTTCTTT
TRBD2,TRBJ2-1,TRBV4-3,many,CASSQDRTSGKYNEQFF,TGCGCCAGCAGCCAAGATCGAACTAGCGGGAAATACAATGAGCAGTTCTTC
NA,TRBJ1-2,TRBV27,few,CASSLGPNYGYTF,TGTGCCAGCAGTTTAGGCCCTAACTATGGCTACACCTTC
NA,TRBJ2-3,TRBV18,NA,CASSPPGSDTQYF,TGTGCCAGCTCACCACCTGGATCCGATACGCAGTATTTT
NA,TRBJ2-1,TRBV5-1,NA,CASSPQAEYNEQFF,TGCGCCAGCAGCCCGCAGGCCGAGTACAATGAGCAGTTCTTC
NA,TRBJ2-7,TRBV2,NA,CASRRSGSTYEQYF,TGTGCCAGCAGGAGATCAGGGTCTACCTACGAGCAGTACTTC
NA,TRBJ2-7,TRBV5-5,NA,CASSLVSSPYEQYF,TGTGCCAGCAGCTTGGTGTCTAGCCCCTACGAGCAGTACTTC
NA,TRBJ2-5,TRBV4-2,few,CASSPEDGRGTQYF,TGTGCCAGCAGCCCTGAGGACGGGAGAGGGACCCAGTACTTC
NA,TRBJ1-1,TRBV30,few,CAWKANTEAFF,TGTGCCTGGAAGGCGAACACTGAAGCTTTCTTT
NA,TRBJ1-5,TRBV6-2/TRBV6-3,many,CATRQIRGGSNQPQHF,TGTGCCACCCGCCAGATTCGGGGGGGGAGCAATCAGCCCCAGCATTTT
NA,TRBJ2-1,TRBV7-8,many,CASSLAVRTRPNEQFF,TGTGCCAGCAGCTTAGCTGTCCGGACCCGTCCCAATGAGCAGTTCTTC
NA,TRBJ2-7,TRBV5-1,NA,CASSSLAGSDEQYF,TGCGCCAGCAGCTCCCTCGCCGGGTCCGACGAGCAGTACTTC
TRBD1,TRBJ2-7,TRBV7-7,many,CASSVSQGSDEQYF,TGTGCCAGCAGCGTATCACAGGGGAGCGACGAGCAGTACTTC
NA,TRBJ1-1,TRBV20-1,few,CSARDTKGNTEAFF,TGCAGTGCCAGAGATACGAAGGGGAACACTGAAGCTTTCTTT
TRBD2,TRBJ2-1,TRBV29-1,NA,CSSGTRLAEQFF,TGCAGCTCCGGGACTAGACTCGCGGAGCAGTTCTTC
TRBD2,TRBJ2-3,TRBV28,few,CASSPYSGGARDTQYF,TGTGCCAGCAGTCCTTATAGCGGGGGGGCTCGGGATACGCAGTATTTT
TRBD1,TRBJ1-4,TRBV18,NA,CASRSGQGGEKLFF,TGTGCCAGCCGATCGGGACAGGGTGGCGAAAAACTGTTTTTT
TRBD2,TRBJ2-7,TRBV20-1,NA,CSARQAGVMYEQYF,TGCAGTGCTAGACAAGCGGGGGTAATGTACGAGCAGTACTTC
TRBD1,TRBJ2-7,TRBV29-1,many,CSVGQRTHEQYF,TGCAGCGTGGGACAGAGAACCCACGAGCAGTACTTC
TRBD2,TRBJ2-1,TRBV20-1,few,CSALDGGRGYNEQFF,TGCAGTGCCCTTGACGGCGGGAGGGGCTACAATGAGCAGTTCTTC
NA,TRBJ1-1,TRBV6-6,NA,CASPRDRGTEAFF,TGTGCCAGCCCCCGCGATCGGGGCACTGAAGCTTTCTTT
TRBD2,TRBJ2-7,TRBV10-3,NA,CAISETGQFLSGSSYEQYF,TGTGCCATCAGTGAGACGGGACAGTTTCTTAGCGGGAGCTCCTACGAGCAGTACTTC
TRBD2,TRBJ2-1,TRBV15,many,CATTRGRASYNEQFF,TGTGCCACCACCCGCGGGAGGGCCTCTTACAATGAGCAGTTCTTC
NA,TRBJ2-3,TRBV5-1,many,CASIPLAGSTDTQYF,TGCGCCAGCATACCACTGGCAGGGAGCACAGATACGCAGTATTTT
TRBD1,TRBJ2-7,TRBV28,NA,CASSEGTGLGEQYF,TGTGCCAGCAGTGAGGGGACAGGGCTGGGTGAGCAGTACTTC
TRBD1,TRBJ1-6,TRBV2,many,CASKGQSVPNSPLHF,TGTGCCAGCAAGGGACAGTCGGTGCCCAATTCACCCCTCCACTTT
NA,TRBJ2-3,TRBV7-2,few,CASSLRDSDTQYF,TGTGCCAGCAGCCTCAGGGATTCAGATACGCAGTATTTT
NA,TRBJ2-5,TRBV7-2,NA,CASTPQPTGKETQYF,TGTGCCAGCACTCCCCAGCCTACGGGGAAAGAGACCCAGTACTTC
TRBD2,TRBJ2-5,TRBV5-1,many,CASSLTSGQETQYF,TGCGCCAGCAGCTTGACTAGCGGCCAAGAGACCCAGTACTTC
NA,TRBJ2-5,TRBV10-2,many,CASSESGSRETQYF,TGCGCCAGCAGTGAGTCGGGGTCTCGAGAGACCCAGTACTTC
TRBD2,TRBJ2-7,TRBV2,NA,CVSGKGAEGYEQYF,TGTGTCAGCGGGAAGGGCGCGGAAGGCTACGAGCAGTACTTC
NA,TRBJ1-1,TRBV18,many,CASSPPGKPESTEAFF,TGTGCCAGCTCACCACCGGGCAAGCCAGAATCAACTGAAGCTTTCTTT
NA,TRBJ1-1,TRBV7-9,few,CASSLGGGLGGAFF,TGTGCCAGCAGCTTAGGCGGGGGTCTAGGTGGAGCTTTCTTT